This TCR beta chain emerged from a study of T cells in Graves' hyperthyroidism and ophthalmopathy. Study context: Pretreatment peripheral blood was obtained at initial diagnosis. The study's findings and limits: Ophthalmopathy was distinguished from stable hyperthyroidism by 13 V-J signatures. In validation, the model predicted ophthalmopathy. These predictions came a median roughly 6 months before onset.

Diagnostic decisions used clinical symptoms, serum thyroxine and TRAb, thyroid ultrasound and orbital computed tomography. On this clonotype itself: Its antigen is currently unknown.

Per germline, CDR1 MNHEY and CDR2 SVGEGT. This CDR3 spans 15 amino acids. Trimming cost V 5 bases and J 6 bases, with 19 bases left between them. Amplified regions were TCR beta CDR3 sequences from RNA transcripts. The HTBI primer set was used in a first-round RT-PCR of the TCR CDR3. Via MiXCR, TCRdb re-called the multiplex PCR reads, giving one row per CDR3 protein. Of 500,000 to 650,000 distinct CDR3 sequences listed, more than 14% are singletons. The sequencing input was blood. V and J are TRBV6-2 or TRBV6-3 and TRBJ1-2, with a weak D call TRBD1 (5 bases). The TCR originated in a woman between 50 and 59 years old with Graves' ophthalmopathy. The CDR3 nucleotides read TGTGCCAGCAGTGAGAGACAGCCCGGTGAGGATGGCTACACCTTC. Translated: CASSERQPGEDGYTF.